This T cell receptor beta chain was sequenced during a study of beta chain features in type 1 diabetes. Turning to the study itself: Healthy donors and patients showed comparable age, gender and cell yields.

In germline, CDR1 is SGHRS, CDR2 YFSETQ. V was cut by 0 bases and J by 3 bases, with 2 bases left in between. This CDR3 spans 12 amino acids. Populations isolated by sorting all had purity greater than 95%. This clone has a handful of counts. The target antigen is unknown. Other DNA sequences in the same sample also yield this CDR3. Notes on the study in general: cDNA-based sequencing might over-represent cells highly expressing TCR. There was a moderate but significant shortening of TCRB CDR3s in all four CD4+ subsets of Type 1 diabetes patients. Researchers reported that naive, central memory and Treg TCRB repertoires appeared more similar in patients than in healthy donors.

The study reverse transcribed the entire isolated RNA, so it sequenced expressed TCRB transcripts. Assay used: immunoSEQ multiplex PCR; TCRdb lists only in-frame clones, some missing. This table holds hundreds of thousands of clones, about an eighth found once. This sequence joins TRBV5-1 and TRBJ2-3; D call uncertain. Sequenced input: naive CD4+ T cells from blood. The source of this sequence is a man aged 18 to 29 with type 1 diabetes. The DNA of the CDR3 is TGCGCCAGCAGCTTGGCGACAGATACGCAGTATTTT. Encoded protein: CASSLATDTQYF.